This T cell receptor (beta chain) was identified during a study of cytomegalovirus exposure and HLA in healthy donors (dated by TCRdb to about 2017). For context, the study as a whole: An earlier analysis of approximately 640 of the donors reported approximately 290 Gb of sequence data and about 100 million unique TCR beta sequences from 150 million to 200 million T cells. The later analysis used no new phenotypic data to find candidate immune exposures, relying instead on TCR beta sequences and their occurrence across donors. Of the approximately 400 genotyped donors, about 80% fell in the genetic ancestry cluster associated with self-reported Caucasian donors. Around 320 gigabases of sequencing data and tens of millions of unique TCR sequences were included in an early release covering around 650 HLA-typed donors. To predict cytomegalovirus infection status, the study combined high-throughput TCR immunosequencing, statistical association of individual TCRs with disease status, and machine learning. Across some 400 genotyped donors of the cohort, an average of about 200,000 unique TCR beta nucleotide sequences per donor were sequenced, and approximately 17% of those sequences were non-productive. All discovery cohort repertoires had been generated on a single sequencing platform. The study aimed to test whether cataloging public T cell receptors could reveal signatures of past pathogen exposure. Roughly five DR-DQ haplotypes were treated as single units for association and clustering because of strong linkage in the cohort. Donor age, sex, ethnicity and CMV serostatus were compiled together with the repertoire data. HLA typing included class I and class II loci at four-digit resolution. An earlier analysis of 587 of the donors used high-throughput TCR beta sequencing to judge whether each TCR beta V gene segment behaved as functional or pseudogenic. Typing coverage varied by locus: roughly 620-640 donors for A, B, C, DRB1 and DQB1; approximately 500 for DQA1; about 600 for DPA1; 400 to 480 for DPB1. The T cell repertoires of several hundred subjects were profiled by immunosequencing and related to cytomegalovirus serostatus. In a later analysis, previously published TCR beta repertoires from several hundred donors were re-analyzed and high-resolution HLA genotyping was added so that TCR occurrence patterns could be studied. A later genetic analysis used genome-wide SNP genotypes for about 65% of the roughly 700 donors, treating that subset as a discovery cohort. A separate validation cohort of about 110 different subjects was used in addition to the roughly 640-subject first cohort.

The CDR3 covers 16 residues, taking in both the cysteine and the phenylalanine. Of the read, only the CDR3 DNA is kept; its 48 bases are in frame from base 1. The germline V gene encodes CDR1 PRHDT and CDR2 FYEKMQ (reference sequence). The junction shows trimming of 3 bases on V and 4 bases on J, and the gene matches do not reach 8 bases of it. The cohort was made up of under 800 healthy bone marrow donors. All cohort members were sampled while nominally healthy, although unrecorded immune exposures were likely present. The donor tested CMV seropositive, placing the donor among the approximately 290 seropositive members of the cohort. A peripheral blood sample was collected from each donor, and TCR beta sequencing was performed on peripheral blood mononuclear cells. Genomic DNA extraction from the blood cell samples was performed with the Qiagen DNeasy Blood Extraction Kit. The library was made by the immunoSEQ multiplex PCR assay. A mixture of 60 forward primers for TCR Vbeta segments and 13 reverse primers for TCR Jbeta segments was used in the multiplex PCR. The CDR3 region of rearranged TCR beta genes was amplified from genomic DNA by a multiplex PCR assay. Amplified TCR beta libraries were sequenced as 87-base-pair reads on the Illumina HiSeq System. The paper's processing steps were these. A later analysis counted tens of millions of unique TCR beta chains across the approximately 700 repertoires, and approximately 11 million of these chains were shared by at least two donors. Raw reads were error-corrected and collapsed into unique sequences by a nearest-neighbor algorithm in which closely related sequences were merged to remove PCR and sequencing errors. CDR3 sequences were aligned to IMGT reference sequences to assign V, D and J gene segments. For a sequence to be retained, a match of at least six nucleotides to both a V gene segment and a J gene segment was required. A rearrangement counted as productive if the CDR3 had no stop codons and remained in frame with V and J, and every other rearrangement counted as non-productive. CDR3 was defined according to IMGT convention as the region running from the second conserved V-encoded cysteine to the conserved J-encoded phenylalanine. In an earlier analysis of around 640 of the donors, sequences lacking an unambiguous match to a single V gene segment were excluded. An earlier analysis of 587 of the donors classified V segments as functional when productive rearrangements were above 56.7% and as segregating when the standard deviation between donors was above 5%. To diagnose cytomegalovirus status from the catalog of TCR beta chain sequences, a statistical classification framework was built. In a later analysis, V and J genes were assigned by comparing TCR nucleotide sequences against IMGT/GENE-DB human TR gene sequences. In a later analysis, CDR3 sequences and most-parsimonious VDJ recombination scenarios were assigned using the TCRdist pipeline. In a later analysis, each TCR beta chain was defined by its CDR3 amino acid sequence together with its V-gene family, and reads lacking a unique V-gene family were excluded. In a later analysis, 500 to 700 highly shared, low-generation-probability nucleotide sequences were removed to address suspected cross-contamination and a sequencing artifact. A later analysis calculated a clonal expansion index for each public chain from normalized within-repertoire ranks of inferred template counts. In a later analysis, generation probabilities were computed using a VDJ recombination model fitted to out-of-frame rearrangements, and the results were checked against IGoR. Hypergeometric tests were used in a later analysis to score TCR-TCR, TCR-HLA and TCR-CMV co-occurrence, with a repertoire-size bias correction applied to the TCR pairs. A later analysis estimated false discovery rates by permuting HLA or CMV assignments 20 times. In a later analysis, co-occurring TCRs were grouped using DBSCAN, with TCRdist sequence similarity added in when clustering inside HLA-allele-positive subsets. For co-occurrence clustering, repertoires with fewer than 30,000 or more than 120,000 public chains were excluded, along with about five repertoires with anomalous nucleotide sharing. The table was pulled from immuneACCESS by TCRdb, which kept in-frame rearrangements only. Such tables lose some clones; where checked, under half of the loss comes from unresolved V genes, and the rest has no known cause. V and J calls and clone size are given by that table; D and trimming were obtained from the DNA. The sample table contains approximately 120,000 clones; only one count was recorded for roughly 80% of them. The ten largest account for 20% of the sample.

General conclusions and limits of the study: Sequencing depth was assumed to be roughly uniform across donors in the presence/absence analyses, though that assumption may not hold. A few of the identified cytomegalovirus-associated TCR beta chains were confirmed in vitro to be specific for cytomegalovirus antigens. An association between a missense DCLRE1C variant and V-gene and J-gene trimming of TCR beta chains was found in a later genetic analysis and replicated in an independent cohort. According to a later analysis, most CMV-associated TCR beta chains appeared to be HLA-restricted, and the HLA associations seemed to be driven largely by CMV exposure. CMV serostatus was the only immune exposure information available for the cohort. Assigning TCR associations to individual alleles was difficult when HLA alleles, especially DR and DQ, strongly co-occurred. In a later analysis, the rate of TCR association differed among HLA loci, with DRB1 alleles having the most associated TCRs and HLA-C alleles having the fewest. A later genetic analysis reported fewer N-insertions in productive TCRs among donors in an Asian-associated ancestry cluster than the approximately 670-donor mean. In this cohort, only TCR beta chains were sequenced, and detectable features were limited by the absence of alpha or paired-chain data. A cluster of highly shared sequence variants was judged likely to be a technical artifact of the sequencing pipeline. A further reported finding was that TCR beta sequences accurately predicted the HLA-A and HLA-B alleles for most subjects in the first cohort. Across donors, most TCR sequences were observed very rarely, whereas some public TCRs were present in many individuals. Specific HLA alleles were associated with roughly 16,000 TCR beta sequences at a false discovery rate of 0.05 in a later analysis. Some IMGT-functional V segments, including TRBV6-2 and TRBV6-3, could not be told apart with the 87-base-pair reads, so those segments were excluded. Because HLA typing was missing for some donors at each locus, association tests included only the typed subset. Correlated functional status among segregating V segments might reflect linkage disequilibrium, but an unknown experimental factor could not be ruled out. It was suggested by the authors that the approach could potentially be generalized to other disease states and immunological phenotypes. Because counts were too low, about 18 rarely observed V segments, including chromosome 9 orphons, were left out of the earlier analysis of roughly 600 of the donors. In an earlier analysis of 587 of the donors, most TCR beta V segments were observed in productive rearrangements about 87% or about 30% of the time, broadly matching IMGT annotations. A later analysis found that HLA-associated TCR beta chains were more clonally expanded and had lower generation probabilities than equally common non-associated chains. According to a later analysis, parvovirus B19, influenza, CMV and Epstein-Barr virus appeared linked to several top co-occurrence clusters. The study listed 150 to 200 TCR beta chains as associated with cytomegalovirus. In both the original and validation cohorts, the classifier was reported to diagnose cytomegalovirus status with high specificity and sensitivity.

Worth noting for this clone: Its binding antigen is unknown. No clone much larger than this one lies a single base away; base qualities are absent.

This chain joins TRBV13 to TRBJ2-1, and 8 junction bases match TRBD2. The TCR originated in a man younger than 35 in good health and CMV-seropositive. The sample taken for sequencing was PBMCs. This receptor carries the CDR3 CASSLNLGGGYNEQFF. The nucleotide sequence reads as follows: TGTGCCAGCAGCTTGAACCTCGGGGGGGGGTACAATGAGCAGTTCTTC.